This T cell receptor (beta chain) appears in the sequencing data of a study of control samples from healthy donors and cancer patients. This CDR3 contains 18 residues. J gave up 3 bases and V 0 bases, and 11 bases lay outside the gene matches. From germline, CDR1 is SGHRS and CDR2 YFSETQ. Assay used: immunoSEQ multiplex PCR; TCRdb lists only in-frame clones, some missing. This table holds some 410,000 clones, around nine tenths found once. The sequencing sample was made of PBMCs. The chain is built from TRBV5-1 and TRBJ2-5, with 10 bases that match TRBD2. This sequence was found in a man aged 35-49 years with head and neck cancer. For the CDR3, the DNA is TGCGCCAGCAGCTTGGGAGGTTCCCTAGCGGGGGCCGAAGAGACCCAGTACTTC. Its protein is CASSLGGSLAGAEETQYF. Variable domain in full (rest from reference TRBV5-1 and TRBJ2-5): KAGVTQTPRYLIKTRGQQVTLSCSPISGHRSVSWYQQTPGQGLQFLFEYFSETQRNKGNFPGRFSGRQFSNSRSEMNVSTLELGDSALYLCASSLGGSLAGAEETQYFGPGTRLLVL.